These T cell receptor beta chains were read from a single sample in a study of OX40 agonist ivuxolimab in advanced cancers. Only in-frame clones appear in the TCRdb table, and some are missing; sequencing was by immunoSEQ multiplex PCR. The sample gives some 80,000 clones, under 90% of which show up once; roughly 0.44% is in the top ten. Sample: CD4+ or CD8+ T cells sorted from blood, taken in a trial of the OX40 agonist ivuxolimab. All receptors come from an adult with an advanced solid tumor such as melanoma, head and neck, liver or kidney cancer. Both conserved end residues are part of each CDR3. The D gene is left open where the match is weak. Size tells how often a clone was seen (once, few, many) or the class of an expanded clone, and some rows leave it out.

>once|TRBJ2-7|TRBV28|NA
CASSLPGQFYEQYF
TGTGCCAGCAGTTTGCCTGGACAGTTTTACGAGCAGTACTTC
>once|TRBJ2-1|TRBV7-2|TRBD1
CASSSDRAAEQFF
TGTGCCAGCAGCTCGGACAGGGCTGCTGAGCAGTTCTTC
>NA|TRBJ2-5|TRBV19|NA
CASSQKETQYF
TGTGCCAGTAGTCAGAAGGAGACCCAGTACTTC
>NA|TRBJ1-1|TRBV10-3|NA
CAISEGFMGNTEAFF
TGTGCCATCAGTGAGGGGTTTATGGGGAACACTGAAGCTTTCTTT
>NA|TRBJ1-6|TRBV25-1|NA
CASSESGGPYNSPLHF
TGTGCCAGCAGTGAATCCGGGGGTCCCTATAATTCACCCCTCCACTTT
>NA|TRBJ2-5|TRBV2|TRBD2
CASSYGLAGQETQYF
TGTGCCAGCAGTTACGGACTAGCGGGCCAAGAGACCCAGTACTTC
>NA|TRBJ2-4|TRBV11-2|TRBD2
CASSLVRGSTKNIQYF
TGTGCCAGCAGCTTAGTGCGGGGGTCAACCAAAAACATTCAGTACTTC
>NA|TRBJ1-2|TRBV30|TRBD1
CACETGVDGYTF
TGTGCCTGCGAGACAGGGGTGGATGGCTACACCTTC
>NA|TRBJ2-7|TRBV15|NA
CATSRDLGATEQYF
TGTGCCACCAGCAGAGATTTGGGAGCGACCGAGCAGTACTTC
>NA|TRBJ1-1|TRBV28|NA
CASRRGVNEAFF
TGTGCCAGCAGGAGGGGGGTTAATGAAGCTTTCTTT
>NA|TRBJ1-5|TRBV6-1|NA
CASSDQGSGNQPQHF
TGTGCCAGCAGTGATCAGGGTTCGGGGAATCAGCCCCAGCATTTT
>NA|TRBJ2-7|TRBV7-3|NA
CASSPSSSHREQYF
TGTGCCAGCAGCCCAAGTAGTTCCCACCGGGAGCAGTACTTC
>NA|TRBJ2-5|TRBV5-1|NA
CASSPTPGANAAQYF
TGCGCCAGCAGCCCCACCCCGGGGGCGAATGCGGCCCAGTACTTC
>NA|TRBJ1-2|TRBV4-1|NA
CASSQDRPASGYTF
TGCGCCAGCAGCCAAGATAGGCCGGCATCTGGCTACACCTTC